Shown below are 18 T cell receptor beta chains from a single sample sequenced in a study of blood T cell repertoires in COVID-19. Clones were read by immunoSEQ multiplex PCR, and TCRdb kept only the in-frame ones, dropping some. The table shows approximately 70,000 clones, with roughly nine tenths occurring only once. Specimen: peripheral blood. The receptors here all came from a man in his fifties or sixties with COVID-19, enrolled during active disease.

This clone was seen only once. The CDR3 nucleotides are TGTGCCAGCAGTTTATTGCCTCAGGGGGCGAAGGAGCAGTACTTC. Protein sequence: CASSLLPQGAKEQYF. This chain links TRBV28 with TRBJ2-7, with 8 bases matching TRBD1. With 1 base clipped from V and 7 bases from J, the junction kept 9 bases outside the gene matches. There are 15 residues in the CDR3. Germline V lookup: CDR1 MDHEN, CDR2 SYDVKM.

This chain joins TRBV6-4 and TRBJ2-7; 9 positions agree with TRBD1. In germline, CDR1 is MRHNA, CDR2 SNTAGT. This CDR3 region has 15 residues. The V gene end was trimmed by 10 bases and the J gene end by 3 bases; junction bases not matched to a gene: 13. The CDR3 bases are TGTGCCACCAATCCGGGACAGGGAATCGTCTACGAGCAGTACGTC. This encodes CATNPGQGIVYEQYV.

This clone came up once. The chain links TRBV7-9 to TRBJ1-3; D remains unclear. This CDR3 contains 15 residues. Germline values: CDR1 SEHNR, CDR2 FQNEAQ (reference sequence). The V gene lost 5 bases and the J gene lost 0 bases, with 11 bases spanning the gap. The CDR3 nucleotides are TGTGCCAGCAGCAAAGCCCGAGACTCTGGAAACACCATATATTTT. Translated, it gives CASSKARDSGNTIYF.

V and J are TRBV29-1 and TRBJ2-3, with D unresolved. CDR1 is SQVTM, CDR2 ANQGSEA, per germline. V lost 4 bases and J lost 2, with 10 bases in between. The CDR3 loop spans 13 amino acids. DNA for the CDR3: TGCAGCGTTGTGGTCCAGTACACAGATACGCAGTATTTT. This translates into CSVVVQYTDTQYF.

The chain recombines TRBV4-2 with TRBJ2-2, with D unclear. The CDR3 covers 17 residues. Germline CDR1 LGHNA, CDR2 YNFKEQ. Trimming pared 0 bases from V and 0 bases from J, leaving 11 bases between. The CDR3 DNA reads TGTGCCAGCAGCCAAGATTACAGAGCAGCGAACACCGGGGAGCTGTTTTTT. This translates into CASSQDYRAANTGELFF.

The V and J genes are TRBV15 and TRBJ1-5; TRBD1 matches at 7 bases. The CDR3 has 14 amino acids. The germline gives CDR1 LNHNV, CDR2 YYDKDF (reference sequence). V dropped 1 base and J dropped 6; count of bases not matched to a gene: 3. The DNA of the CDR3 is TGTGCCACCAGCAGAGTGAACAGGGGTCAGCCCCAGCATTTT. This sequence encodes CATSRVNRGQPQHF.

The chain recombines TRBV19 with TRBJ1-2, with TRBD1 identical over 8 bases. CDR3 length equals 12 residues. Germline CDR1 is LNHDA and CDR2 is SQIVND (reference sequence). V dropped 6 bases and J dropped 8; count of bases not matched to a gene: 5. CDR3 DNA sequence: TGTGCCAGTAGCGACAGGGGAGGCGGCTACACCTTC. It yields the protein CASSDRGGGYTF.

The chain has TRBV11-1 and TRBJ1-1; D is perhaps TRBD1 (6 bases). The CDR3 runs to 14 residues. Trimming took off 5 bases at V and 4 bases at J, with 14 bases between the two ends. Germline CDR1 SGHAT, CDR2 FQDESV (reference sequence). CDR3 protein: CASSRALGGTEAFF. The CDR3 DNA follows: TGTGCCAGCAGCCGAGCCTTAGGGGGCACTGAAGCTTTCTTT. Based on the CDR3 plus reference TRBV11-1 and TRBJ1-1, the full variable domain is EAEVAQSPRYKITEKSQAVAFWCDPISGHATLYWYRQILGQGPELLVQFQDESVVDDSQLPKDRFSAERLKGVDSTLKIQPAELGDSAMYLCASSRALGGTEAFFGQGTRLTVV.

The chain couples TRBV7-7 to TRBJ2-5; D possibly corresponds to TRBD2 (5 bases). V was cut by 2 bases and J by 3 bases, with 10 bases left in between. The CDR3 extends over 14 amino acids. Germline V CDR1 and CDR2: SSHAT, FNYEAQ (reference sequence). In DNA form, the CDR3 reads TGTGCCAGCAGCTTAAATCCGGGGAAAGAGACCCAGTACTTC. Encoded protein: CASSLNPGKETQYF.

In DNA form, the CDR3 reads TGTGCCAGCAGCTTAAGGGGTCTGGGGACATCCGGGGAGCTGTTTTTT. It encodes CASSLRGLGTSGELFF. The chain is built from TRBV7-3 and TRBJ2-2; possibly TRBD1 for D (6 bases). V was shortened by 1 base and J by 6 bases, with 15 bases between the two germline ends. The CDR3 runs 16 residues. Germline-derived CDR1 and CDR2 are SGHTA and FQGTGA.

The rearrangement uses TRBV10-1 and TRBJ2-7; 8 positions agree with TRBD2. V trimming: 1 base; J trimming: 2 bases; junction bases outside the gene matches: 7. This CDR3 comprises 16 residues. The germline CDR1 and CDR2 sequences are WNHNN and SYGVQD (reference sequence). For the CDR3, the DNA is TGCGCCAGCAGTGAGTGGGGGACTAGAGGTCCCTACGAGCAGTACGTC. Protein sequence: CASSEWGTRGPYEQYV.

J is TRBJ2-1 and V is TRBV9; D unresolved. Germline V CDR1 and CDR2: SGDLS, YYNGEE. V gave up 0 bases and J gave up 2 bases, with 9 bases separating them. The CDR3 runs 15 residues. The CDR3: CASSVGAETYNEQFF. The CDR3 DNA is TGTGCCAGCAGCGTAGGGGCAGAAACCTACAATGAGCAGTTCTTC.

J is TRBJ2-2 and V is TRBV7-9; tentatively, D is TRBD2 (6 bases). This CDR3 comprises 15 residues. Trimming stripped 0 bases from V and 7 bases from J, with 12 bases between. CDR1 and CDR2 (germline): SEHNR, FQNEAQ (reference sequence). The CDR3, as DNA: TGTGCCAGCAGCTTAGCCGGGACTTTGGACGGGGAGCTGTTTTTT. The encoded protein is CASSLAGTLDGELFF.

This chain joins TRBV15 and TRBJ1-1, with no clear D. The CDR3 loop spans 14 amino acids. The V and J ends lost 4 bases and 1 base respectively, with 10 bases between them. The germline CDR1 and CDR2 sequences are LNHNV and YYDKDF (reference sequence). The CDR3 nucleotides read TGTGCCACCAGCACTTTACGGGGGAACACTGAAGCTTTCTTT. This sequence encodes CATSTLRGNTEAFF.

This clone appeared once. This chain connects TRBV7-6 to TRBJ2-5, with TRBD2 identical over 13 bases. Germline CDR1 reads SGHVS; CDR2 reads FNYEAQ. V shed 5 bases, J shed 12 bases, and the junction held 6 bases outside the gene matches. The CDR3 covers 13 residues. The CDR3 here is CASSQTGLAGEYF. The CDR3 nucleotides read TGTGCCAGCAGCCAGACCGGACTAGCGGGGGAGTACTTC.

The chain joins TRBV5-1 to TRBJ2-5; 7 bases agree with TRBD2. The CDR3 is made up of 15 amino acids. Germline V gene data show CDR1 as SGHRS and CDR2 as YFSETQ. The ends lost 1 base at V and 2 bases at J; junction bases unmatched: 5. CDR3 region: CASSLLRGGQETQYF. DNA of the CDR3: TGCGCCAGCAGCTTGTTACGCGGGGGACAAGAGACCCAGTACTTC.

The V gene is TRBV5-1, the J gene TRBJ1-1, with D hard to call. The CDR3 runs to 14 residues. Germline loops: CDR1 SGHRS, CDR2 YFSETQ. V was trimmed by 0 bases and J by 10 bases, leaving 16 bases between them. Here the CDR3 DNA reads TGCGCCAGCAGCTTGGAGTCTGCGGGGAGCGGAGCTTTCTTT. Translation gives CASSLESAGSGAFF.

The chain has TRBV5-1 and TRBJ2-1; a possible D gene is TRBD2 (5 bases). Trimming stripped 4 bases from V and 1 base from J, with 9 bases between. The CDR3 covers 14 residues. Per germline, CDR1 SGHRS and CDR2 YFSETQ. The CDR3 spells CASSPGGSYNEQFF. The CDR3 DNA is TGCGCCAGCAGCCCCGGCGGGTCCTACAATGAGCAGTTCTTC.